This T cell receptor (beta chain) was retrieved from a study of post-analysis software for immune sequencing data. Study information: Some patients lacked subtype; others had relapsing-remitting, secondary progressive or progressive-relapsing disease.

Study-level findings and limits: When compared against controls, multiple sclerosis patients showed significantly lower normalized Chao1 diversity. F measure grouped same-batch samples tightly together. Five TRBV segments, including TRBV5-6, TRBV5-1 and TRBV20-1, were more frequent in patients than controls.

Deletions cut 3 bases from V and 5 bases from J, with 9 bases between. This CDR3 is 13 amino acids long. This clonotype appeared a few times. Its cognate antigen is unknown. cDNA libraries of TCR beta carried unique molecular identifiers. T cells numbering roughly 0.9 to 10 million yielded cDNA molecules that totaled approximately 500,000. TCRdb re-called the PCR reads with MiXCR, one entry per CDR3 protein. The top ten clones hold under 2% of a sample with more than 450,000 distinct CDR3 sequences, about 40% of them seen once. The sequenced material came from blood. The TCR originated in a girl aged 10 to 17 with multiple sclerosis. This sequence joins TRBV12-3 or TRBV12-4 and TRBJ2-3; no clear D gene. For the CDR3, the DNA is TGTGCCAGCAGTTTTTCTTTGGAAGATACGCAGTATTTT. Translation gives CASSFSLEDTQYF.